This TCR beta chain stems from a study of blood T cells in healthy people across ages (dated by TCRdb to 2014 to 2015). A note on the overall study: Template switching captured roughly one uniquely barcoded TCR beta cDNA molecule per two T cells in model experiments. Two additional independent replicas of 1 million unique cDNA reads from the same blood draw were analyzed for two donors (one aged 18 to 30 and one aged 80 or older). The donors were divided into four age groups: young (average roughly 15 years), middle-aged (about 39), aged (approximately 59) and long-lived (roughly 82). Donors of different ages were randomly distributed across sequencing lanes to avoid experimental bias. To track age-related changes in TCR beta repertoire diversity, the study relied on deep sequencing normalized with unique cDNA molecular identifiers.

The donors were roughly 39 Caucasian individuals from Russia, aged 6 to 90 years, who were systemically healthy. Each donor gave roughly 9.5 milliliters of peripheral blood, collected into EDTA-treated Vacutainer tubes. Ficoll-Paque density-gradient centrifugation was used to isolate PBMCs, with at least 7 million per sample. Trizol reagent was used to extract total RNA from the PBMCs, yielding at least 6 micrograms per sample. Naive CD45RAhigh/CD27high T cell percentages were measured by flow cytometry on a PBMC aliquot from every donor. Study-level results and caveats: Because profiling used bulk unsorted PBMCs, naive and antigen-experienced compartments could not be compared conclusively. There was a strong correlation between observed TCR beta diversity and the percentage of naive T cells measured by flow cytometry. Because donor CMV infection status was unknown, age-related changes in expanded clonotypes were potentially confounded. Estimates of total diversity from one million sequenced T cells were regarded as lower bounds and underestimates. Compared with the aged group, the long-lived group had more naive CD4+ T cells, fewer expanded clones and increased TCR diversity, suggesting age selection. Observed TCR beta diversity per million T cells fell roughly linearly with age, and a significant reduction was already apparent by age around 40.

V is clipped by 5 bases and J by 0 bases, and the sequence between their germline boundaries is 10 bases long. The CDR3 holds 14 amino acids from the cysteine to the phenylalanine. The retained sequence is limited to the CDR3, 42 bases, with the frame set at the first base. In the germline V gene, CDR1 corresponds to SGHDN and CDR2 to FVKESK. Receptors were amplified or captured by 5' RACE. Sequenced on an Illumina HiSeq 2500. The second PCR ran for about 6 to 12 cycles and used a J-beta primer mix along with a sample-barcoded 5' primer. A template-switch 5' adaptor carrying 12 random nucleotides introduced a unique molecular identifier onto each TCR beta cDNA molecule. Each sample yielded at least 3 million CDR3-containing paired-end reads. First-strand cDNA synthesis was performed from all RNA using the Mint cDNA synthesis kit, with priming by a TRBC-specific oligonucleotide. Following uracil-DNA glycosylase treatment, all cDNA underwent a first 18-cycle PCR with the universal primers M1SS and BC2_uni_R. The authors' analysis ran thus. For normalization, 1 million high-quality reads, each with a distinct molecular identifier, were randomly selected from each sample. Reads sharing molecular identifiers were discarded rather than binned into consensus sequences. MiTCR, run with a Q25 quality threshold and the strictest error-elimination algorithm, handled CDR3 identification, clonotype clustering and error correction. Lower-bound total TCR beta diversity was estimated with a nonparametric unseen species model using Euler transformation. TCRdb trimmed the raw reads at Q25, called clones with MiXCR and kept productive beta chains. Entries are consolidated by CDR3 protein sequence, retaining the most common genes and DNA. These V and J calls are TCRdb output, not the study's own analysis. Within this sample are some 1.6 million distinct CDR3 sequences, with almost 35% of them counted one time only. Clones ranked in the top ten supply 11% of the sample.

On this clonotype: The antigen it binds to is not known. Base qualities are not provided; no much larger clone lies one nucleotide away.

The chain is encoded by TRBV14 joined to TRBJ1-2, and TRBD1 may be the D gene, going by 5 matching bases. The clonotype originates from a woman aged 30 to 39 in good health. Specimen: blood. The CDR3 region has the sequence CASSWGAANYGYTF. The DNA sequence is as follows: TGTGCCAGCAGCTGGGGCGCGGCTAACTATGGCTACACCTTC.